The next 9 T cell receptor beta chains were all read from a single sample in a study of neurological immune-mediated disorders. Indicated time point: longitudinal time-point 1 (baseline). In TCRdb, the 5' RACE reads were re-called with MiXCR into one record per CDR3 protein. The data hold tens of thousands of distinct CDR3 sequences, with roughly an eighth observed a single time. The sample was PBMCs. The receptors here all came from a female donor with HTLV-1-associated myelopathy (HAM/TSP).

This clonotype came up many times. The V call is TRBV7-2, the J call TRBJ2-1, with D uncertain. The CDR3 contains 14 residues. Per the germline V gene, CDR1 is SGHTA and CDR2 is FQGNSA. Trimming left V 5 bases short and J 0 bases short, with 8 bases between. The CDR3 protein is CASSPGSSYNEQFF. DNA for the CDR3: TGTGCCAGCAGCCCCGGTAGCTCCTACAATGAGCAGTTCTTC.

The chain has TRBV27 and TRBJ2-7; 7 nucleotides match TRBD1. J was trimmed by 3 bases and V by 10 bases; bases with no gene match: 9. This CDR3 has 13 residues. Germline CDR1 MNHEY, CDR2 SMNVEV (reference sequence). In DNA, the CDR3 is TGTGCCACCAGCCAGGGGGATCTCTACGAGCAGTACTTC. Translated, it gives CATSQGDLYEQYF.

This clonotype was counted many times. The rearrangement uses TRBV5-1 and TRBJ2-3, with 7 bases matching TRBD2. The CDR3 sequence is 15 residues long. Losses at the gene ends were 3 bases for V and 4 bases for J; bases not matched to a gene: 8. Germline V CDR1 and CDR2: SGHRS, YFSETQ. CDR3 sequence reads: CASSSRGSGSDTQYF. The CDR3 DNA is TGCGCCAGCAGCTCGCGGGGGAGCGGGTCAGATACGCAGTATTTT.

Many counts were recorded for this clonotype. The chain links TRBV3-1 to TRBJ1-2; the D is unclear. Germline V CDR1 and CDR2: LGHDT, YNNKEL (reference sequence). Trimming shortened V by 4 bases and J by 8 bases, and 17 bases separated the two germline ends. The CDR3 length is 14 residues. CDR3 sequence reads: CASSLLSGERGYTF. In DNA, the CDR3 is TGTGCCAGCAGCCTCCTATCAGGCGAGAGGGGCTACACCTTC.

This clonotype was counted at least ten times. This sequence joins TRBV9 and TRBJ1-3; no clear D gene. CDR1 is SGDLS, CDR2 YYNGEE, per germline. The V end lost 3 bases, the J end lost 0 bases, and 16 bases lay between the germline ends. The CDR3 has 17 amino acids. The CDR3 nucleotides read TGTGCCAGCAGCGCGGGAGGCAGGTTTCTCTCTGGAAACACCATATATTTT. As protein: CASSAGGRFLSGNTIYF. Full variable domain (outside the CDR3, taken from reference TRBV9 and TRBJ1-3): DSGVTQTPKHLITATGQRVTLRCSPRSGDLSVYWYQQSLDQGLQFLIQYYNGEERAKGNILERFSAQQFPDLHSELNLSSLELGDSALYFCASSAGGRFLSGNTIYFGEGSWLTVV.

Many counts were recorded for this clonotype. The V and J genes are TRBV5-1 and TRBJ2-7, with 8 positions matching TRBD1. This CDR3 has 13 amino acids. The V segment lost 2 bases and the J segment 7 bases; nucleotides outside the gene matches: 5. Germline V lookup: CDR1 SGHRS, CDR2 YFSETQ. The CDR3: CASSFHRGDEQYF. The DNA for the CDR3 is TGCGCCAGCAGCTTTCACAGGGGGGATGAGCAGTACTTC.

This clonotype came up many times. CDR3 sequence: CASSPGGIQETQYF. The DNA for the CDR3 is TGCGCCAGCAGCCCGGGGGGCATCCAAGAGACCCAGTACTTC. The chain carries TRBV5-1 and TRBJ2-5, with D perhaps TRBD2 (7 bases). The V end lost 4 bases, the J end lost 1 base, and 11 bases lay between the germline ends. The CDR3 runs to 14 residues. In germline, CDR1 is SGHRS, CDR2 YFSETQ.

This clonotype came up many times. The chain recombines TRBV7-2 with TRBJ2-7; D is unclear. Looked up from germline, CDR1 is SGHTA and CDR2 is FQGNSA. This CDR3 has 14 amino acids. V was trimmed by 1 base and J by 6 bases, leaving 13 bases between them. Here the CDR3 reads CASSLGLETGEQYF. The CDR3 nucleotides read TGTGCCAGCAGCTTAGGTCTCGAGACGGGCGAGCAGTACTTC.

The gene calls are TRBV7-3 and TRBJ2-1, with 10 bases that match TRBD2. The germline V gene has CDR1 SGHTA and CDR2 FQGTGA. Germline trimming cut 1 base from V and 0 bases from J; bases unmatched to any gene: 9. This CDR3 is built from 19 residues. The CDR3 sequence: CASSLRSLAGAGSYNEQFF. The CDR3 coding sequence is TGTGCCAGCAGCTTAAGATCCCTAGCGGGGGCGGGCTCCTACAATGAGCAGTTCTTC. The full variable domain, rest sourced from reference TRBV7-3 and TRBJ2-1, is GAGVSQTPSNKVTEKGKYVELRCDPISGHTALYWYRQSLGQGPEFLIYFQGTGAADDSGLPNDRFFAVRPEGSVSTLKIQRTERGDSAVYLCASSLRSLAGAGSYNEQFFGPGTRLTVL.